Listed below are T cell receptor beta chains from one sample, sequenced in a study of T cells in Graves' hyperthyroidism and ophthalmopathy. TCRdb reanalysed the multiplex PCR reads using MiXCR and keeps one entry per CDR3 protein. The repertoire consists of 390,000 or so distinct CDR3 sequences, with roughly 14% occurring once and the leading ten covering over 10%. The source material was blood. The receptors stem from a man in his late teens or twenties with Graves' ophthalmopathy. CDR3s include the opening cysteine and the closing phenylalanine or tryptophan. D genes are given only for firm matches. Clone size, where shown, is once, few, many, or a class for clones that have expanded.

CASSVETEGNTIYF | TGTGCCAGCAGCGTAGAGACGGAGGGAAACACCATATATTTT | - | - | TRBJ1-3 | TRBV9
CASSQTPFAGSYEQYF | TGTGCCAGCAGCCAAACCCCATTTGCAGGCTCCTACGAGCAGTACTTC | - | - | TRBJ2-7 | TRBV3-1
CASSEWGGIVNQPQHF | TGTGCCAGCAGTGAATGGGGGGGTATAGTCAATCAGCCCCAGCATTTT | - | once | TRBJ1-5 | TRBV2
CASSGTRYEQYF | TGTGCCAGCAGTGGAACCCGCTATGAGCAGTACTTC | - | many | TRBJ2-7 | TRBV2
CASSSERTTNTEAFF | TGTGCCAGCAGCTCCGAGCGGACAACGAACACTGAAGCTTTCTTT | - | - | TRBJ1-1 | TRBV7-2
CASSPTSGSTDTQYF | TGTGCCAGCAGCCCAACTAGCGGGAGCACAGATACGCAGTATTTT | TRBD2 | many | TRBJ2-3 | TRBV3-1
CSASPARDRVSYEQYF | TGCAGTGCTAGCCCCGCCCGGGACAGGGTTTCCTACGAGCAGTACTTC | TRBD1 | - | TRBJ2-7 | TRBV20-1
CASSRPSYNEQFF | TGTGCTAGTAGCCGCCCTTCCTACAATGAGCAGTTCTTC | - | - | TRBJ2-1 | TRBV12-5
CASSYSIPTSNQPQHF | TGTGCCAGCAGTTACTCGATCCCTACCTCCAATCAGCCCCAGCATTTT | - | few | TRBJ1-5 | TRBV6-5
CASTVLGGNQPQHF | TGTGCCAGCACTGTGTTGGGGGGCAATCAGCCCCAGCATTTT | - | - | TRBJ1-5 | TRBV6-1
CASSRGEYGYTF | TGTGCCAGCAGCCGCGGGGAGTATGGCTACACCTTC | - | many | TRBJ1-2 | TRBV11-2
CSSKEGSGNTEAFF | TGCAGTTCAAAAGAGGGTTCGGGGAACACTGAAGCTTTCTTT | - | many | TRBJ1-1 | TRBV20-1
CATSRGRGLMGNEQFF | TGTGCCACCAGCAGAGGGAGGGGTCTAATGGGCAATGAGCAGTTCTTC | - | - | TRBJ2-1 | TRBV15
CATPRGREVVGELFF | TGTGCCACCCCAAGGGGCAGGGAAGTAGTCGGGGAGCTGTTTTTT | - | - | TRBJ2-2 | TRBV7-9
CASSQDRFFYNEQFF | TGCGCCAGCAGCCAAGATCGTTTTTTCTACAATGAGCAGTTCTTC | - | few | TRBJ2-1 | TRBV4-1
CASSRQGADYEQYF | TGTGCCAGCAGCAGACAGGGGGCGGATTACGAGCAGTACTTC | TRBD1 | few | TRBJ2-7 | TRBV25-1
CASKAADYGYTF | TGTGCCAGCAAGGCGGCCGACTATGGCTACACCTTC | - | many | TRBJ1-2 | TRBV12-3/TRBV12-4
CASSLGGRAGEKDTQYF | TGTGCCAGCAGCTTGGGGGGGAGGGCCGGCGAGAAAGATACGCAGTATTTT | TRBD2 | many | TRBJ2-3 | TRBV11-3
CASSQEEVTGLFTGELFF | TGTGCCAGCAGCCAAGAGGAGGTAACGGGACTATTCACCGGGGAGCTGTTTTTT | TRBD2 | many | TRBJ2-2 | TRBV3-1
CASSLPGSFQEAFF | TGTGCCAGCAGTTTACCCGGCAGTTTTCAAGAAGCTTTCTTT | - | many | TRBJ1-1 | TRBV12-3/TRBV12-4
CASSGQGGGQETQYF | TGTGCCAGCAGCGGCCAGGGGGGGGGACAAGAGACCCAGTACTTC | - | - | TRBJ2-5 | TRBV2
CASSMLAGGGETQYF | TGTGCCAGCAGCATGCTAGCGGGAGGAGGGGAGACCCAGTACTTC | TRBD2 | - | TRBJ2-5 | TRBV7-6
CSARAGGASYNEQFF | TGCAGTGCTAGAGCGGGAGGGGCGTCCTACAATGAGCAGTTCTTC | TRBD2 | - | TRBJ2-1 | TRBV20-1
CASSVRDRSYEQYF | TGTGCCAGCAGCGTCCGGGACAGGTCCTACGAGCAGTACTTC | TRBD1 | many | TRBJ2-7 | TRBV13
CASSRTGTSEYNEQFF | TGTGCCAGCTCCCGGACCGGGACTAGCGAGTACAATGAGCAGTTCTTC | TRBD2 | - | TRBJ2-1 | TRBV18
CASSEDSETQYF | TGCGCCAGCAGTGAGGACAGCGAGACCCAGTACTTC | - | - | TRBJ2-5 | TRBV10-1
CASSTRGFTDTQYF | TGTGCCAGCAGTACCCGGGGCTTCACAGATACGCAGTATTTT | - | - | TRBJ2-3 | TRBV6-1
CASSLHPAGGADGYTF | TGCGCCAGCAGCTTGCATCCGGCAGGGGGCGCGGATGGCTACACCTTC | TRBD1 | - | TRBJ1-2 | TRBV5-1
CASSLGGSLSYEQYF | TGCGCCAGCAGCTTAGGGGGTTCCCTCTCCTACGAGCAGTACTTC | - | many | TRBJ2-7 | TRBV5-1
CASSLAGSGVGYEQFF | TGCGCCAGCAGCTTGGCCGGCAGCGGAGTAGGCTATGAGCAGTTCTTC | - | many | TRBJ2-1 | TRBV5-1
CASSDRQGGWQTQYF | TGCGCCAGCAGTGATCGACAGGGCGGCTGGCAGACCCAGTACTTC | TRBD1 | many | TRBJ2-5 | TRBV10-1
CASSQGGSGSYEQFF | TGTGCCAGCAGCCAAGGAGGTAGCGGGAGTTATGAGCAGTTCTTC | TRBD2 | few | TRBJ2-1 | TRBV3-1
CASSPGRENPRDEQFF | TGTGCCAGCAGCCCTGGGAGAGAAAACCCTAGGGATGAGCAGTTCTTC | - | many | TRBJ2-1 | TRBV7-9
CASGYQGLKETQYF | TGTGCCAGCGGGTATCAGGGGCTTAAAGAGACCCAGTACTTC | - | many | TRBJ2-5 | TRBV6-1
CASSLEPGLGETQYF | TGTGCCAGCAGCTTAGAACCGGGACTAGGGGAGACCCAGTACTTC | TRBD2 | many | TRBJ2-5 | TRBV11-2
CASSLGSLLETQYF | TGTGCCAGCAGCTTAGGGAGCCTACTGGAGACCCAGTACTTC | - | - | TRBJ2-5 | TRBV7-9
CASSPSSAEPQHF | TGTGCCAGCAGCCCCTCCTCAGCTGAGCCCCAGCATTTT | - | many | TRBJ1-5 | TRBV6-1
CASSVGGETQYF | TGTGCCAGCAGTGTAGGGGGGGAGACCCAGTACTTC | - | many | TRBJ2-5 | TRBV2
CASSLTDTGELFF | TGTGCCAGCAGTCTAACGGACACCGGGGAGCTGTTTTTT | - | many | TRBJ2-2 | TRBV2
CASSPWLDSNYGYTF | TGTGCCAGCAGCCCATGGTTAGACTCTAACTATGGCTACACCTTC | - | many | TRBJ1-2 | TRBV7-8
CASGGEAAQYF | TGTGCCAGCGGCGGGGAGGCTGCGCAGTACTTC | - | few | TRBJ2-7 | TRBV25-1
CASSEDGDRSYGYTF | TGTGCCAGCAGTGAAGACGGTGACAGGTCCTATGGCTACACCTTC | - | many | TRBJ1-2 | TRBV6-1
CASSLSGTQNSPLHF | TGTGCCAGCAGTTTATCGGGAACTCAAAATTCACCCCTCCACTTT | - | many | TRBJ1-6 | TRBV27
CSARQEPNTGELFF | TGCAGTGCGCGACAAGAGCCGAACACCGGGGAGCTGTTTTTT | - | few | TRBJ2-2 | TRBV20-1
CAWSVQGNTEAFF | TGTGCCTGGAGTGTCCAGGGGAACACTGAAGCTTTCTTT | - | many | TRBJ1-1 | TRBV30
CASSLEGGANTQYF | TGTGCCAGCAGCTTAGAGGGCGGGGCCAATACGCAGTATTTT | - | many | TRBJ2-3 | TRBV7-9
CSARDPGENTDTQYF | TGCAGTGCTAGAGACCCGGGAGAGAATACAGATACGCAGTATTTT | - | - | TRBJ2-3 | TRBV20-1
CASTPATDTQYF | TGTGCCAGCACCCCCGCCACAGATACGCAGTATTTT | - | few | TRBJ2-3 | TRBV12-3/TRBV12-4
CASTPTGGANYGYTF | TGTGCCAGCACTCCAACAGGGGGCGCCAACTATGGCTACACCTTC | TRBD1 | - | TRBJ1-2 | TRBV12-3/TRBV12-4
CSAGGVNQPQHF | TGCAGTGCTGGGGGGGTCAATCAGCCCCAGCATTTT | - | many | TRBJ1-5 | TRBV20-1
CASSRESYNEQFF | TGCGCCAGCAGCCGGGAGTCCTACAATGAGCAGTTCTTC | - | many | TRBJ2-1 | TRBV5-1
CASSFPGQGQDTQYF | TGTGCCAGCAGTTTTCCGGGACAGGGTCAAGATACGCAGTATTTT | TRBD1 | few | TRBJ2-3 | TRBV6-2/TRBV6-3
CASSLASSGIGPGGYEQYF | TGTGCCAGCAGCTTAGCGTCATCGGGGATCGGCCCGGGCGGCTACGAGCAGTACTTC | - | many | TRBJ2-7 | TRBV7-6
CAGGGKGYYEQYF | TGTGCAGGGGGCGGGAAAGGGTACTACGAGCAGTACTTC | - | few | TRBJ2-7 | TRBV9
CATKRFQETQYF | TGTGCCACCAAGCGTTTCCAAGAGACCCAGTACTTC | - | many | TRBJ2-5 | TRBV24-1
CASSSLGLAGGPDTQYF | TGTGCCAGCAGTTCCTTAGGACTAGCGGGGGGCCCAGATACGCAGTATTTT | TRBD2 | - | TRBJ2-3 | TRBV6-1
CASSWPTAYGYTF | TGCGCCAGCAGCTGGCCAACAGCCTATGGCTACACCTTC | - | - | TRBJ1-2 | TRBV5-1